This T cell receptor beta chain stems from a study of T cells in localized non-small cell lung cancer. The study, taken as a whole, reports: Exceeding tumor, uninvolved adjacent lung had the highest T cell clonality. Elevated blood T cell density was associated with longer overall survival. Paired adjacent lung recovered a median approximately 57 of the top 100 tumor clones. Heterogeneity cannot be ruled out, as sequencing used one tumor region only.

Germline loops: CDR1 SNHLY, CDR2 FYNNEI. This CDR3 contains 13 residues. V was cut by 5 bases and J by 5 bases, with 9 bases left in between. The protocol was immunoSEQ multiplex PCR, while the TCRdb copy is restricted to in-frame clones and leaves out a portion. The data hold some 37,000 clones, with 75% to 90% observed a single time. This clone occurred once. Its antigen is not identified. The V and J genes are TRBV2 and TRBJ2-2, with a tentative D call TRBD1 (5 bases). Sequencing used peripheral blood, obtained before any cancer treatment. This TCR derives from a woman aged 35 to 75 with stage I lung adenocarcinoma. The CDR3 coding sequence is TGTGCCAGCAGTTCCAGGGTTACCGGGGAGCTGTTTTTT. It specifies CASSSRVTGELFF.